This T cell receptor (beta chain) appears in the sequencing data of a study of blood T cell repertoires in COVID-19. For the study at large: Sites in the United States, Italy and Spain provided acute and convalescent COVID-19 samples. Sources were T cells, B-cell-depleted T cells, or PBMCs; the material itself was cDNA or gDNA.

The CDR3 runs 12 residues. The germline CDR1 and CDR2 sequences are SNHLY and FYNNEI. This clone was detected once. Mismatch with germline at one junction end may stem from a read error. As originally analysed: Counts of nucleated cells, estimated from reference gene primer amplification, were obtained. Clones were read by immunoSEQ multiplex PCR, and TCRdb kept only the in-frame ones, dropping some. That table gives V, J and clone size, and the DNA gave D and trimming. The sample holds some 45,000 clones, approximately 85% seen once. This TCR came from a woman aged 80 or older with acute or convalescent COVID-19. Input material: peripheral blood. The chain is built from TRBV2 and TRBJ2-1; 8 nucleotides match TRBD2. The CDR3 here is CASSKAGDEQFF. The CDR3 nucleotides are TGTGCCAGCAGTAAAGCGGGAGATGAGCAGTTCTTC.